This T cell receptor beta chain was profiled in a study of CD8 T cells in ankylosing spondylitis. Whole-study results and caveats: Clones linked to disease were reported to show significant enrichment in matched ankylosing spondylitis synovial fluid. A motif in TCR beta, a set of 8 or 9 highly homologous variants, appeared characteristic of ankylosing spondylitis blood.

Germline V gene data show CDR1 as KGHSH and CDR2 as LQKENI. The CDR3 covers 14 residues. V lost 3 bases and J lost 2, with 11 bases in between. Details on this clonotype: Its antigen is as yet unknown.

In making TCR beta libraries, quantitative 5'-RACE with molecular barcodes was used. TCRdb analysed the 5' RACE reads with MiXCR anew, one entry per CDR3 protein. The profile covers around 99,000 distinct CDR3 sequences, with 8.8% appearing a single time and roughly 4.6% taken by the ten largest. Material for sequencing was blood, either unsorted or a sorted T cell fraction (not recorded which). This TCR was sampled from a male donor with ankylosing spondylitis or in good health (not recorded which). The gene calls are TRBV18 and TRBJ2-7; D not resolved. The CDR3 region is CASSPEANPYEQYF. In DNA form, the CDR3 reads TGTGCCAGCTCACCTGAGGCCAATCCCTACGAGCAGTACTTC.